These T cell receptor beta chains were read from a single sample in a study of radiation and T cells in renal cell carcinoma. Profiling relied on immunoSEQ multiplex PCR, and the TCRdb table lists in-frame clones only, not all of them. This sample has about 21,000 clones, with more than 75% found just once. This material consisted of blood, taken from a patient whose treatment included radiotherapy and nephrectomy. The origin of the receptors is a man aged 60 to 69 with renal cell carcinoma. Each CDR3 is given without its conserved first and last residue. Fields, in order: V gene, J gene, CDR3 protein.

V: TRBV18
J: TRBJ1-4
CDR3: ASSPKQTNEKLF

V: TRBV6-5
J: TRBJ2-7
CDR3: ASSPPGGAREQY

V: TRBV5-1
J: TRBJ2-1
CDR3: ASKETGVNEQF

V: TRBV5-5
J: TRBJ1-2
CDR3: ASSLGPGYGYT

V: TRBV7-9
J: TRBJ1-6
CDR3: ASAPEGSDNSPLH

V: TRBV6-6
J: TRBJ1-3
CDR3: ASSYRTGTSGNTIY

V: TRBV4-2
J: TRBJ2-2
CDR3: ASSQEGTLNTGELF

V: TRBV5-1
J: TRBJ2-7
CDR3: ASSPKLASYEQY

V: TRBV29-1
J: TRBJ2-4
CDR3: SAKRGDREY

V: TRBV6-1
J: TRBJ2-2
CDR3: ASSEVEWAGELF

V: TRBV7-6
J: TRBJ2-1
CDR3: ASSYLADEQF

V: TRBV7-2
J: TRBJ1-1
CDR3: ASSPGAANTEAF

V: TRBV7-2
J: TRBJ2-7
CDR3: ASSLFGGGSTYEQY

V: TRBV2
J: TRBJ2-7
CDR3: ASSEGVGGPNYEQY

V: TRBV18
J: TRBJ1-1
CDR3: ASSVGQVTEAF

V: TRBV18
J: TRBJ2-3
CDR3: ASSPLQGRTDTQY

V: TRBV19
J: TRBJ1-2
CDR3: ASKIGRENYGYT

V: TRBV7-9
J: TRBJ2-1
CDR3: ASSSGLAASYNEQF

V: TRBV7-9
J: TRBJ1-2
CDR3: ASSWTGGYT

V: TRBV11-2
J: TRBJ2-1
CDR3: ASSPGLVAGNEQF

V: TRBV7-9
J: TRBJ1-1
CDR3: ASSLYSGTGIEAF

V: TRBV10-3
J: TRBJ2-3
CDR3: AISEREGGADTQY

V: TRBV5-1
J: TRBJ2-3
CDR3: ASSGGSGTDTQY

V: TRBV6-5
J: TRBJ1-4
CDR3: ASTGHLNEKLF

V: TRBV5-6
J: TRBJ2-3
CDR3: ASSLPRGGTDTQY

V: TRBV9
J: TRBJ2-5
CDR3: ASSPERDLPETQY

V: TRBV18
J: TRBJ1-1
CDR3: ASSPTLPLTEAF

V: TRBV5-4
J: TRBJ1-1
CDR3: ASSKPDRGTEAF

V: TRBV6-5
J: TRBJ1-1
CDR3: ASSYGLGTEAF

V: TRBV6-6
J: TRBJ1-2
CDR3: ASTDERDGYT